This TCR beta chain was identified during a study of blood T cell repertoires in COVID-19 (dated by TCRdb to the early 2020s). Regarding the study in general: Samples covering the acute and convalescent phases of COVID-19 were provided by collaborators in the United States, Italy and Spain. The prospective study material was composed of cDNA or gDNA derived from T cells, B-cell-depleted T cells, or PBMCs. The dataset comprised deeply sampled blood TCRbeta repertoires from subjects exposed to, actively infected with, or recovered from COVID-19. The repertoires were made available in a free public database intended to serve as a resource for research on the immune response to SARS-CoV-2. Samples came from the ongoing ImmuneRACE study (first 160 participants) plus 1,254 subjects from 6 global collaborators. The sample metadata nearly always contained a de-identified subject ID, COVID-19 status, age in years and sex. HLA class I and class II types, where available, came from metadata supplied by the sample provider rather than from assay-based typing. Broader findings and caveats from the paper: The quantity of clinical and demographic metadata differed by source and by participant and was supplied without curation.

Another Seattle source contributed samples from volunteer blood donors who had recovered from COVID-19. Each collaborating institution followed its own protocols to collect whole blood in K2EDTA tubes. For TCRbeta analysis, collaborators shipped samples in one of three forms: frozen whole blood, isolated PBMCs, or DNA extracted from either of those sample types. From cysteine to phenylalanine, the CDR3 is 19 amino acids long. The sequence is cut down to CDR3 DNA, 57 bases in frame from base 1. CDR1 and CDR2 were assigned from the germline V gene as MGHRA and YSYEKL. V loses 0 bases at its end and J loses 7 bases; junction bases beyond the gene matches: 15. The immunoSEQ Assay, a bias-controlled multiplex PCR, was used to amplify TCRbeta CDR3 regions from genomic DNA. For the original study's pipeline: The number of nucleated cells in each sample was estimated by amplification of reference gene primers within the assay. To quantify the absolute abundance of each unique TCRbeta CDR3 rearrangement, sequence reads were collapsed and filtered. For each sample, productive Simpson clonality was calculated as the square root of Simpson's diversity index across productive rearrangements. What TCRdb holds here is the immuneACCESS table cut down to in-frame rearrangements. Part of the clones is not present; checked against another copy, under half of the missing clones reflect an unresolved V gene, and the others are unexplained. That table furnishes V, J and clone size, whereas the DNA furnished D and trimming. The sample records 200,000 to 300,000 clones, roughly 82% of which are singletons. Around 2.5% of the sample lies in the top ten.

Comment on this clone: Its antigen target is currently unknown. No quality values exist for individual bases; no much larger clone is one base distant.

Here the chain combines TRBV4-1 and TRBJ2-7; 13 of the junction bases match TRBD2. The clonotype comes from a middle-aged man who had recovered from COVID-19. The sequencing sample was made of peripheral blood. The DNA is TGCGCCAGCAGCCAAGATTTATTCGGGTTACTAGCGGGAGGGCTTGAGCAGTACTTC. It codes for CASSQDLFGLLAGGLEQYF.